This T cell receptor (beta chain) was recovered during a study of shared clonotypes between healthy human individuals. Every subset had its genomic DNA shared out evenly among several immunoSEQ plates. The data were produced by immunoSEQ multiplex PCR, yet TCRdb's version contains in-frame clones alone and is incomplete. Of 2 million to 3 million clones listed, around nine tenths were seen once; the top ten hold over 0.12%. Germline CDR1 reads SNHLY; CDR2 reads FYNNEI. The CDR3 spans 13 residues. V was cut by 7 bases and J by 5 bases, with 14 bases left in between. Source material: naive CD4+ T cells sorted from blood. Subset defined: CD45RA+ positively selected. The sequence came from a young man in good health. The chain carries TRBV2 and TRBJ1-2; D not certain. The CDR3 DNA is TGTGCCAGCAATGGAGACGGAGGGTATGGCTACACCTTC. Translated: CASNGDGGYGYTF.